Presented here are 32 T cell receptor beta chains from one specimen sequenced in a study of blood T cell repertoires in COVID-19. Assay used: immunoSEQ multiplex PCR; TCRdb lists only in-frame clones, some missing. The table includes around 130,000 clones, approximately 88% detected once. Sample: peripheral blood. The receptors were gathered from a man in his 60s with active or convalescent COVID-19.

This sequence joins TRBV5-8 and TRBJ1-4, with 9 bases lining up with TRBD1. Germline CDR1 SGHTS, CDR2 YDEGEE. The junction had 5 bases not matched to a gene; V was cut back by 4 bases and J by 4 bases. The CDR3 covers 15 residues. CDR3 loop: CASSPGQGNNEKLFF. The DNA of the CDR3 is TGTGCCAGCAGCCCGGGACAGGGAAATAATGAAAAACTGTTTTTT. Full variable domain (remainder filled in from reference TRBV5-8 and TRBJ1-4): EAGVTQSPTHLIKTRGQQATLRCSPISGHTSVYWYQQALGLGLQFLLWYDEGEERNRGNFPPRFSGRQFPNYSSELNVNALELEDSALYLCASSPGQGNNEKLFFGSGTQLSVL.

The J gene is TRBJ2-1, the V gene TRBV2; 8 bases are a match to TRBD2. J was trimmed by 4 bases and V by 6 bases; bases with no gene match: 2. CDR3 length equals 13 residues. Germline V CDR1 and CDR2: SNHLY, FYNNEI. CDR3 residues: CASSTSGYNEQFF. Written as DNA, the CDR3 is TGTGCCAGCAGCACTAGCGGTTACAATGAGCAGTTCTTC.

V gene TRBV13 combines with J gene TRBJ1-3; D is uncertain. This CDR3 has 14 amino acids. V was cut by 6 bases and J by 1 base, with 10 bases left in between. The germline CDR1 and CDR2 sequences are PRHDT and FYEKMQ (reference sequence). Written as DNA, the CDR3 is TGTGCCAGCAGGATAGGGAGTTCTGGAAACACCATATATTTT. This translates into CASRIGSSGNTIYF.

The chain uses TRBV18 and TRBJ2-2, with a possible D match to TRBD2 (5 bases). The CDR3 spans 15 residues. Trimming shortened V by 3 bases and J by 5 bases, and 13 bases separated the two germline ends. The germline gives CDR1 KGHSH, CDR2 LQKENI. CDR3 amino acids: CASSPFGLKTGELFF. The CDR3 DNA is TGTGCCAGCTCACCTTTCGGACTGAAAACCGGGGAGCTGTTTTTT.

The J gene is TRBJ2-3, the V gene TRBV2; maybe TRBD2 (5 bases). V gave up 5 bases and J gave up 3 bases, with 15 bases separating them. Germline V gene sequence: CDR1 SNHLY, CDR2 FYNNEI. The CDR3 loop spans 15 amino acids. The CDR3 sequence is CASSRRSGTTDTQYF. CDR3 DNA: TGTGCCAGCAGTCGGCGGAGCGGAACTACAGATACGCAGTATTTT.

This chain connects TRBV2 to TRBJ1-4; D is unresolved. Trimming pared 3 bases from V and 8 bases from J, leaving 10 bases between. The CDR3 has 13 amino acids. Germline CDR1 reads SNHLY; CDR2 reads FYNNEI. The CDR3 sequence is CASSDRRIEKLFF. The CDR3 DNA is TGTGCCAGCAGTGATCGCAGGATAGAAAAACTGTTTTTT.

The chain recombines TRBV5-8 with TRBJ2-5; a possible D gene is TRBD1 (5 bases). Trimming shortened V by 0 bases and J by 6 bases, and 15 bases separated the two germline ends. The CDR3 has 15 amino acids. Per germline, CDR1 SGHTS and CDR2 YDEGEE. CDR3 sequence: CASSLEGAARKTQYF. Written as DNA, the CDR3 is TGTGCCAGCAGCTTGGAAGGGGCTGCTCGGAAGACCCAGTACTTC.

The chain joins TRBV6-5 to TRBJ2-3, with 11 bases matching TRBD2. CDR1 MNHEY and CDR2 SVGAGI come from the germline V gene. There are 16 residues in the CDR3. After removal of 0 bases from V and 6 bases from J, the junction contained 5 bases not matched to a gene. The chain's CDR3 is CASSYSASGRRDTQYF. The CDR3 region has the DNA TGTGCCAGCAGTTACTCGGCTAGCGGGAGGAGGGATACGCAGTATTTT.

The V call is TRBV7-9, the J call TRBJ1-4; 11 bases fit TRBD1. After removal of 5 bases from V and 4 bases from J, the junction contained 3 bases not matched to a gene. The germline CDR1 and CDR2 sequences are SEHNR and FQNEAQ (reference sequence). The CDR3 contains 15 residues. The CDR3 nucleotides are TGTGCCAGCAGCGCGGGACAGGGGGGTAATGAAAAACTGTTTTTT. This gives the protein CASSAGQGGNEKLFF.

The chain has TRBV6-5 and TRBJ2-3; possible D gene TRBD1, 6 bases. The CDR3 extends over 12 amino acids. V lost 7 bases and J 1 base, leaving 6 bases between the germline ends. Per the germline V gene, CDR1 is MNHEY and CDR2 is SVGAGI. Here the CDR3 reads CASNRGTDTQYF. DNA for the CDR3: TGTGCCAGCAACAGGGGCACAGATACGCAGTATTTT.

The CDR3 is CASSWIGQGVPPLHF. The CDR3 region has the DNA TGCGCCAGCAGCTGGATAGGACAGGGCGTCCCACCCCTCCACTTT. This chain joins TRBV5-1 and TRBJ1-6; TRBD1 matches at 8 bases. Unmatched junction bases numbered 10, after V lost 3 bases and J lost 11 bases. Germline CDR1 reads SGHRS; CDR2 reads YFSETQ. The CDR3 is 15 residues long.

The J gene is TRBJ2-5, the V gene TRBV5-4; 7 bases fit TRBD1. This CDR3 region has 16 residues. Germline V gives CDR1 SGHNT, CDR2 YYREEE (reference sequence). V shed 0 bases, J shed 4 bases, and the junction held 9 bases outside the gene matches. Here the CDR3 DNA reads TGTGCCAGCAGCTTGGCTGGCAGGGGGTTAGGAGAGACCCAGTACTTC. Translating it yields CASSLAGRGLGETQYF.

The chain is built from TRBV12-3 or TRBV12-4 and TRBJ1-1; tentatively, D is TRBD1 (5 bases). Trimming removed 7 bases at V and 5 bases at J, with 11 bases between. The CDR3 length is 12 residues. CDR3 loop: CASTWGGTEAFF. Written as DNA, the CDR3 is TGTGCCAGCACCTGGGGGGGGACTGAAGCTTTCTTT.

The chain carries TRBV5-1 and TRBJ2-7, with 11 bases matching TRBD2. After removal of 0 bases from V and 6 bases from J, the junction contained 8 bases not matched to a gene. CDR1 and CDR2 (germline): SGHRS, YFSETQ. The CDR3 runs to 16 residues. CDR3 bases: TGCGCCAGCAGCTTGGCTAAACTAGCGGGAGTCTCCGAGCAGTACTTC. Translating gives CASSLAKLAGVSEQYF.

The chain is built from TRBV11-2 and TRBJ2-7; 9 bases align to TRBD1. CDR3 size: 15 residues. Germline V gene sequence: CDR1 SGHAT, CDR2 FQNNGV. The junction had 10 bases not matched to a gene; V was cut back by 6 bases and J by 4 bases. The chain's CDR3 is CASRQAGTGLYEQYF. CDR3 in DNA: TGTGCCAGCAGACAAGCCGGGACAGGGTTGTACGAGCAGTACTTC.

The rearrangement joins TRBV12-3 or TRBV12-4 to TRBJ1-1, with D uncertain. The ends were cut back, 3 bases at V and 8 bases at J, with 4 bases in the middle. This CDR3 contains 10 residues. CDR3 in amino acids: CASSFGEAFF. CDR3 sequence (DNA): TGTGCCAGCAGTTTCGGGGAAGCTTTCTTT.

This chain links TRBV6-2 or TRBV6-3 with TRBJ1-2; 9 bases are shared with TRBD1. The V gene's germline CDR1 is MNHEY and CDR2 SVGEGT. V shed 6 bases, J shed 6 bases, and the junction held 5 bases outside the gene matches. The CDR3 is 13 amino acids. Written as DNA, the CDR3 is TGTGCCAGCAGCCTAACAGGGGGCCATGGCTACACCTTC. Translating it yields CASSLTGGHGYTF.

The chain uses TRBV7-3 and TRBJ2-5, with D perhaps matching TRBD1 (6 bases). Germline values: CDR1 SGHTA, CDR2 FQGTGA. The CDR3 has 16 residues. V was cut by 5 bases and J by 5 bases, with 21 bases left in between. The CDR3 nucleotides read TGTGCCAGCAGCCCAGACAGGTTGGGTAGCGCGGAGACCCAGTACTTC. Translating gives CASSPDRLGSAETQYF.

The J gene is TRBJ2-1, the V gene TRBV7-9; D might be TRBD1 (6 bases). V was trimmed by 1 base and J by 9 bases, leaving 16 bases between them. Germline V CDR1 and CDR2: SEHNR, FQNEAQ (reference sequence). The CDR3 is 15 amino acids. CDR3 bases: TGTGCCAGCAGCTTAGATGGGGCCCGGACAGCTGAGCAGTTCTTC. It translates to CASSLDGARTAEQFF.

This chain links TRBV30 with TRBJ1-3; D remains ambiguous. This CDR3 has 15 amino acids. Per germline, CDR1 GTSNPN and CDR2 SVGIG (reference sequence). The V gene lost 0 bases and the J gene lost 0 bases, with 9 bases spanning the gap. The CDR3: CAWSVSVSSGNTIYF. The CDR3 DNA is TGTGCCTGGAGTGTAAGTGTGAGCTCTGGAAACACCATATATTTT. The variable domain in full, with the rest retrieved from reference TRBV30 and TRBJ1-3, is SQTIHQWPATLVQPVGSPLSLECTVEGTSNPNLYWYRQAAGRGLQLLFYSVGIGQISSEVPQNLSASRPQDRQFILSSKKLLLSDSGFYLCAWSVSVSSGNTIYFGEGSWLTVV.

The rearrangement joins TRBV6-5 to TRBJ1-4; the match to TRBD1 covers 8 bases. V dropped 2 bases and J dropped 5; count of bases not matched to a gene: 4. The CDR3 contains 15 residues. Germline CDR1 is MNHEY and CDR2 is SVGAGI. The CDR3 region is CASSYGRDRNEKLFF. The CDR3 coding sequence is TGTGCCAGCAGTTACGGCCGGGACAGGAATGAAAAACTGTTTTTT.

This chain uses TRBV7-2 with TRBJ2-7, with a possible D match to TRBD1 (6 bases). CDR1 is SGHTA and CDR2 is FQGNSA in the germline V gene. Trimming shortened V by 2 bases and J by 3 bases, and 14 bases separated the two germline ends. CDR3 length equals 15 residues. In nucleotides, the CDR3 is TGTGCCAGCAGCTTATCCCTGGACAGTTTCTACGAGCAGTACTTC. Protein sequence: CASSLSLDSFYEQYF.

The CDR3 DNA reads TGTGCCAGCAGCTCCCCTCGTTCGGGGGACCCTACAGATACGCAGTATTTT. The encoded protein is CASSSPRSGDPTDTQYF. The V and J genes are TRBV7-9 and TRBJ2-3, with a weak D call TRBD2 (6 bases). This CDR3 contains 17 residues. Trimming took off 4 bases at V and 3 bases at J, with 20 bases between the two ends. CDR1 is SEHNR and CDR2 is FQNEAQ in the germline V gene (reference sequence).

The chain recombines TRBV6-5 with TRBJ1-4; D perhaps matches TRBD1 (5 bases). Germline V gene sequence: CDR1 MNHEY, CDR2 SVGAGI. V lost 0 bases, J lost 8 bases, and 13 bases lay in between. This CDR3 contains 15 residues. CDR3 bases: TGTGCCAGCAGTTACTCAGGCAGGGTGAGGGAAAAACTGTTTTTT. Translating gives CASSYSGRVREKLFF.

The V gene is TRBV10-3, the J gene TRBJ2-1, with a possible D match to TRBD2 (5 bases). V dropped 0 bases and J dropped 9 bases, with 12 bases sitting between them. The CDR3 spans 14 residues. The V gene's germline CDR1 is ENHRY and CDR2 SYGVKD. The CDR3 here is CAISESASLGEQFF. Written as DNA, the CDR3 is TGTGCCATCAGTGAGTCGGCTAGCTTGGGTGAGCAGTTCTTC.

This clone showed up just once. The chain joins TRBV14 to TRBJ2-1; tentative D call: TRBD2 (6 bases). The CDR3 runs 19 residues. V shed 2 bases and J shed 0 bases, with 20 bases lying between them. Germline CDR1 is SGHDN and CDR2 is FVKESK. This chain's CDR3 is CASSQRVPAGVSSYNEQFF. As DNA, the CDR3 is TGTGCCAGCAGCCAAAGAGTGCCAGCGGGCGTTTCCTCCTACAATGAGCAGTTCTTC.

The V call is TRBV10-3, the J call TRBJ2-7; possible D gene TRBD1, 7 bases. Germline loops: CDR1 ENHRY, CDR2 SYGVKD. This CDR3 is built from 15 residues. V lost 7 bases, J lost 4 bases, and 20 bases lay in between. CDR3 nucleotide sequence: TGTGCCATCATGGGGTCGGAGGGGGCCCCATACGAGCAGTACTTC. Translated: CAIMGSEGAPYEQYF.

The chain carries TRBV4-1 and TRBJ1-4, with 8 bases that match TRBD1. V was clipped by 3 bases and J by 3 bases; unmatched bases: 9. The length of the CDR3 is 17 residues. The germline V gene encodes CDR1 MGHRA and CDR2 YSYEKL. CDR3 residues: CASSHRDRRQANEKLFF. CDR3 sequence (DNA): TGCGCCAGCAGCCACCGGGACAGGCGCCAGGCTAATGAAAAACTGTTTTTT.

In this sample, this clone turned up once. The J gene is TRBJ2-2, the V gene TRBV5-4, with TRBD2 matching over 9 bases. Losses at the gene ends were 4 bases for V and 5 bases for J; bases not matched to a gene: 9. This CDR3 comprises 16 residues. From germline, CDR1 is SGHNT and CDR2 YYREEE (reference sequence). This chain's CDR3 is CASSGLAGVKTGELFF. For the CDR3, the DNA is TGTGCCAGCAGCGGCTTAGCGGGAGTCAAAACCGGGGAGCTGTTTTTT.

This chain uses TRBV7-9 with TRBJ2-1; a possible D gene is TRBD2 (6 bases). V was cut by 11 bases and J by 3 bases, with 14 bases left in between. CDR3 length: 13 amino acids. The V gene's germline CDR1 is SEHNR and CDR2 FQNEAQ (reference sequence). The CDR3 loop reads CAGGTPNYNEQFF. CDR3 nucleotides: TGTGCCGGCGGGACTCCTAACTACAATGAGCAGTTCTTC.

The V call is TRBV11-2, the J call TRBJ2-7, with 9 bases that match TRBD2. After removal of 2 bases from V and 3 bases from J, the junction contained 5 bases not matched to a gene. The CDR3 contains 15 residues. Germline V gene lookup returns CDR1 SGHAT and CDR2 FQNNGV. CDR3 DNA sequence: TGTGCCAGCAGCTTATCTAGCGGGATAGGCTACGAGCAGTACTTC. Translating gives CASSLSSGIGYEQYF.

This clone came up once. The chain is built from TRBV14 and TRBJ2-3; D gene ambiguous. This CDR3 has 14 residues. The germline CDR1 and CDR2 sequences are SGHDN and FVKESK. V was pared by 1 base and J by 2 bases, with 7 bases between. The CDR3 DNA reads as TGTGCCAGCAGCCAAGTCGCGGCCACAGATACGCAGTATTTT. This encodes CASSQVAATDTQYF.